A selection of T cell receptor beta chains follows, all from one sample in a study of T cell repertoires in cytomegalovirus infection. MiXCR was run by TCRdb on the reads, yielding one entry per CDR3 protein. The table has roughly 500,000 distinct CDR3 sequences, approximately 15% seen once. The sequenced sample was CD8+ T cells from PBMCs. The receptor set was obtained from a human donor in good health (CMV status not recorded). Some clones in this sample may be carry-over from other donors' samples. Each CDR3 is given with its conserved first and last residue. Each record gives: clone size, D gene, V gene, J gene, CDR3 protein, CDR3 DNA. The D gene is left open where the match is weak. The size of a clone is reported for some rows only, either as once, few or many, or as a class for expanded clones.

>few|-|TRBV12-3/TRBV12-4|TRBJ2-5
CASTGHVQETQYF
TGTGCCAGCACTGGACATGTTCAAGAGACCCAGTACTTC
>few|-|TRBV7-9|TRBJ1-3
CASSSGTRNTIYF
TGTGCCAGCAGCTCCGGGACAAGGAACACCATATATTTT
>few|TRBD1|TRBV2|TRBJ2-7
CAINRGSYEQYF
TGTGCCATCAACAGGGGCTCCTACGAGCAGTACTTC
>-|TRBD2|TRBV2|TRBJ2-3
CASSVSGGGTDTQYF
TGTGCCAGCAGTGTTAGCGGGGGGGGCACAGATACGCAGTATTTT
>-|-|TRBV19|TRBJ2-1
CPSSQGGNEQFF
TGCCCCAGTAGTCAAGGGGGCAATGAGCAGTTCTTC
>few|TRBD2|TRBV7-3|TRBJ2-1
CASSPTTSGNEQFF
TGTGCCAGCAGCCCCACCACTAGCGGCAATGAGCAGTTCTTC
>-|TRBD1|TRBV4-1|TRBJ1-6
CASSQDPGQGLNSPLHF
TGCGCCAGCAGCCAAGACCCGGGACAGGGGCTTAATTCACCCCTCCACTTT
>many|-|TRBV5-5|TRBJ2-1
CASTWDIGNNEQFF
TGTGCCAGCACCTGGGACATAGGGAACAATGAGCAGTTCTTC
>many|-|TRBV12-3/TRBV12-4|TRBJ2-1
CASTSSAAYNEQFF
TGTGCCAGCACTTCTAGCGCTGCCTACAATGAGCAGTTCTTC
>few|-|TRBV6-1|TRBJ1-1
CASFVPISGTEAFF
TGTGCCAGCTTCGTTCCTATATCGGGCACTGAAGCTTTCTTT
>-|TRBD1|TRBV18|TRBJ1-5
CASSPRDRDPSQPQHF
TGTGCCAGCTCACCTAGGGACAGGGACCCTAGTCAGCCCCAGCATTTT
>many|-|TRBV27|TRBJ2-2
CASNHGSSDTGELFF
TGTGCCAGCAATCACGGGAGTTCGGACACCGGGGAGCTGTTTTTT
>few|-|TRBV18|TRBJ2-7
CASSPQGNEQYF
TGTGCCAGCTCACCACAGGGAAACGAGCAGTACTTC
>-|TRBD2|TRBV6-2/TRBV6-3|TRBJ2-5
CASSYSSAGVFEETQYF
TGTGCCAGCAGTTACTCGTCGGCGGGGGTATTTGAGGAGACCCAGTACTTC
>few|-|TRBV25-1|TRBJ1-2
CASNAGTRYTF
TGTGCCAGCAACGCCGGGACCCGCTACACCTTC
>many|-|TRBV6-2/TRBV6-3|TRBJ2-3
CASSYEADQTYTDTQYF
TGTGCCAGCAGTTACGAAGCCGACCAAACCTACACAGATACGCAGTATTTT
>few|-|TRBV27|TRBJ2-1
CASTPSAGNEQFF
TGTGCCAGCACCCCCTCTGCGGGGAATGAGCAGTTCTTC
>-|-|TRBV4-3|TRBJ2-7
CASSQDQRTVDEQYF
TGCGCCAGCAGCCAAGATCAAAGGACAGTGGACGAGCAGTACTTC
>few|TRBD2|TRBV9|TRBJ2-1
CASSVEGRAGAAYNEQFF
TGTGCCAGCAGCGTAGAGGGTAGGGCGGGAGCCGCCTACAATGAGCAGTTCTTC
>-|TRBD1|TRBV20-1|TRBJ2-7
CSARFPGTGSSYEQYF
TGCAGTGCTAGATTCCCCGGGACAGGGAGTTCCTACGAGCAGTACTTC
>-|-|TRBV10-3|TRBJ2-3
CAISDSKTGDTQYF
TGTGCCATCAGTGACTCGAAAACGGGAGATACGCAGTATTTT
>many|-|TRBV7-3|TRBJ2-5
CASSLTSHTRQETQYF
TGTGCCAGCAGCTTAACGAGTCATACCAGGCAAGAGACCCAGTACTTC
>many|-|TRBV7-9|TRBJ2-2
CASSPTSSGELFF
TGTGCCAGCAGCCCAACTAGCTCCGGGGAGCTGTTTTTT
>few|TRBD2|TRBV2|TRBJ2-1
CASPGLAGGSYNEQFF
TGTGCCAGCCCAGGGTTAGCGGGGGGGTCCTACAATGAGCAGTTCTTC
>-|-|TRBV2|TRBJ1-5
CATGDGRNQPQHF
TGTGCCACCGGGGACGGACGCAATCAGCCCCAGCATTTT
>-|-|TRBV7-9|TRBJ2-7
CASSITGTDYEQYF
TGTGCCAGCAGCATCACCGGGACGGACTACGAGCAGTACTTC